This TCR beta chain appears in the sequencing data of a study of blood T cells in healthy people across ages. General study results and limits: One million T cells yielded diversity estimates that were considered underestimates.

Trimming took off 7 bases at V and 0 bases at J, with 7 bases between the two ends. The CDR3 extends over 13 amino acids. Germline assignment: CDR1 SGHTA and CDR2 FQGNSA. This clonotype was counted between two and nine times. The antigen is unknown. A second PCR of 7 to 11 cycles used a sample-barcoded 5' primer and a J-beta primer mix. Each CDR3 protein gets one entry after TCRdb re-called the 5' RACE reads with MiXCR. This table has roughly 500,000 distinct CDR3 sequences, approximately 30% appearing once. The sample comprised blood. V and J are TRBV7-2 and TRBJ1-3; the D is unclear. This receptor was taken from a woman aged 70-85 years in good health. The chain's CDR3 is CASIHSSGNTIYF. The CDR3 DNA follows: TGTGCCAGCATACACAGCTCTGGAAACACCATATATTTT.